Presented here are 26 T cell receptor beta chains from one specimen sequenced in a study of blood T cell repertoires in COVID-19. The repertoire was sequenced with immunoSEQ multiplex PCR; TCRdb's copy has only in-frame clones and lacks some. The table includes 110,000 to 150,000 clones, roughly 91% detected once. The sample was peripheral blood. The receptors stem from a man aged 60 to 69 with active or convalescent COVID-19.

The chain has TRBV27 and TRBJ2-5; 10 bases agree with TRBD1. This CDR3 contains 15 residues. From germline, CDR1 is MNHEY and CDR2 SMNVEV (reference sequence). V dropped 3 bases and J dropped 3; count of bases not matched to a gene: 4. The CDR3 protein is CASSFFGTGEETQYF. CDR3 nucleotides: TGTGCCAGCAGTTTCTTCGGGACAGGGGAAGAGACCCAGTACTTC.

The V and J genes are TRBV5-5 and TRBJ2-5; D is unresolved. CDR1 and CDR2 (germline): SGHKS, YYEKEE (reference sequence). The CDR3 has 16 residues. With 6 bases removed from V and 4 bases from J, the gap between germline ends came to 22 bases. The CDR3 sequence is CASIPPWAGYGETQYF. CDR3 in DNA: TGTGCCAGCATCCCCCCCTGGGCAGGCTACGGAGAGACCCAGTACTTC.

CDR3 bases: TGTGCCAGCAGTGGGGCATCTAACTATGGCTACACCTTC. This codes for CASSGASNYGYTF. V and J are TRBV28 and TRBJ1-2; D is possibly TRBD1 (5 bases). In germline, CDR1 is MDHEN, CDR2 SYDVKM. Trimming removed 5 bases at V and 0 bases at J, with 7 bases between. CDR3 size: 13 residues.

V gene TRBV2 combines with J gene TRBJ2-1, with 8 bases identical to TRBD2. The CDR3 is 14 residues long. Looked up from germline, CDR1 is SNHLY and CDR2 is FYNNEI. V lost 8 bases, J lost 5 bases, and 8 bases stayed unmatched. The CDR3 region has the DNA TGTGCCAGCGGATCTAGCGGGTCGAACAATGAGCAGTTCTTC. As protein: CASGSSGSNNEQFF.

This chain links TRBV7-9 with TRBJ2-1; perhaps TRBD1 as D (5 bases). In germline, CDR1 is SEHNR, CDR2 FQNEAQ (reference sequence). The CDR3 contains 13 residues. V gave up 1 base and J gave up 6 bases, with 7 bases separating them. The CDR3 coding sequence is TGTGCCAGCAGCTTAGAGGGGATCAATGAGCAGTTCTTC. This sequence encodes CASSLEGINEQFF. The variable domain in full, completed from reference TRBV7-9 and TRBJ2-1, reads DTGVSQNPRHKITKRGQNVTFRCDPISEHNRLYWYRQTLGQGPEFLTYFQNEAQLEKSRLLSDRFSAERPKGSFSTLEIQRTEQGDSAMYLCASSLEGINEQFFGPGTRLTVL.

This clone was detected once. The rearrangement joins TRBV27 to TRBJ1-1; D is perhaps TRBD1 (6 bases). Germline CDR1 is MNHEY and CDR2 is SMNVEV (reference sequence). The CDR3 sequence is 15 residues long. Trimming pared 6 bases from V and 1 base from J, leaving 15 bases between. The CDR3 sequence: CASRPYRDANTEAFF. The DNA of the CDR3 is TGTGCCAGCAGACCCTACAGGGACGCGAACACTGAAGCTTTCTTT.

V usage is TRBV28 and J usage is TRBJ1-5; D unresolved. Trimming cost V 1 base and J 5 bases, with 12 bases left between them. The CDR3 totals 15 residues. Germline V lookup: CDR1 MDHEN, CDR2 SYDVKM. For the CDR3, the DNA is TGTGCCAGCAGTTTATCGGCCCCCGGAGATCAGCCCCAGCATTTT. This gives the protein CASSLSAPGDQPQHF.

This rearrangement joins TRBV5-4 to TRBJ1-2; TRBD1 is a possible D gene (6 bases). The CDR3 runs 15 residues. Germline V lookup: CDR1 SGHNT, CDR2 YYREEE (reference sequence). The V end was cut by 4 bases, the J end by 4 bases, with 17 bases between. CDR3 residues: CASSPLGGPGYGYTF. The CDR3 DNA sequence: TGTGCCAGCAGCCCCCTAGGGGGACCCGGCTATGGCTACACCTTC.

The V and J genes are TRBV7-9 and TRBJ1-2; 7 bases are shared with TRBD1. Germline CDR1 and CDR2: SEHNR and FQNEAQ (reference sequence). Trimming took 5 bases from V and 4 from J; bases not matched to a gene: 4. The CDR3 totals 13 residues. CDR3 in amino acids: CASSPTGSYGYTF. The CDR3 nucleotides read TGTGCCAGCAGCCCGACAGGGAGCTATGGCTACACCTTC.

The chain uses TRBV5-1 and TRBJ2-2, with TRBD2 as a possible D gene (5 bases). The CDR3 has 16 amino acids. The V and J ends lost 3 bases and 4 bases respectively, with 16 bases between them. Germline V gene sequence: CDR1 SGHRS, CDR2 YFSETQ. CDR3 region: CASSYTPGEGTGELFF. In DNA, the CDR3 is TGCGCCAGCAGCTATACCCCGGGTGAGGGCACCGGGGAGCTGTTTTTT.

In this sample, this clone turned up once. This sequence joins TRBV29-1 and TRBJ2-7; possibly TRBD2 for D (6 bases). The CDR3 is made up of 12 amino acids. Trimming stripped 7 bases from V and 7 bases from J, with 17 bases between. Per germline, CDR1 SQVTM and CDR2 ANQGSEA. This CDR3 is CSALPDRGEQYF. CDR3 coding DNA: TGCAGCGCACTCCCCGACCGGGGGGAGCAGTACTTC.

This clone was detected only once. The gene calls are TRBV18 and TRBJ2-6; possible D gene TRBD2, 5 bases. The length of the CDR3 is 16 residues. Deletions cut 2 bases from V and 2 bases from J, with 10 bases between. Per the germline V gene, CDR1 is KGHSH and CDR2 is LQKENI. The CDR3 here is CASSPMGVPGANVLTF. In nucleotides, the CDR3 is TGTGCCAGCTCACCAATGGGAGTTCCTGGGGCCAACGTCCTGACTTTC.

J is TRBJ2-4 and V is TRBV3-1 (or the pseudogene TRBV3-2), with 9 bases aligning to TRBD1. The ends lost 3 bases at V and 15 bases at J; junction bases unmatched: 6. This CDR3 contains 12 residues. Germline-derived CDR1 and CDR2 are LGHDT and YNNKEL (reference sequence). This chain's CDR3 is CASSQSDRGAYF. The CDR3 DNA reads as TGTGCCAGCAGCCAGTCTGACAGGGGGGCGTACTTC.

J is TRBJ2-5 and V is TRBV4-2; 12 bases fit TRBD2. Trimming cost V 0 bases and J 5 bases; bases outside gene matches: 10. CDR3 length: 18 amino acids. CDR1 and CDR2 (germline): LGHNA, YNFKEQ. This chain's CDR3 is CASSQEWASGGAGETQYF. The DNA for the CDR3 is TGTGCCAGCAGCCAAGAGTGGGCTAGCGGGGGGGCAGGGGAGACCCAGTACTTC.

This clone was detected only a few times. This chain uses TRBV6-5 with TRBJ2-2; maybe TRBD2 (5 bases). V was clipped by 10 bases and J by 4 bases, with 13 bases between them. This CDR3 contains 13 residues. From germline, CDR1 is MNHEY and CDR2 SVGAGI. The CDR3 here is CAISGVATGELFF. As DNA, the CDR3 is TGTGCCATTTCCGGGGTAGCCACCGGGGAGCTGTTTTTT.

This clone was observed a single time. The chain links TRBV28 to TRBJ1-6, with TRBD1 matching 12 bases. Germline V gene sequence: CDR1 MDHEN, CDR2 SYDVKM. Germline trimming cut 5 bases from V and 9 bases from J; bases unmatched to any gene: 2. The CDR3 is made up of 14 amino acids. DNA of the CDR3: TGTGCCAGCAGTAAGGGACAGGGGGCTTCACCCCTCCACTTT. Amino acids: CASSKGQGASPLHF.

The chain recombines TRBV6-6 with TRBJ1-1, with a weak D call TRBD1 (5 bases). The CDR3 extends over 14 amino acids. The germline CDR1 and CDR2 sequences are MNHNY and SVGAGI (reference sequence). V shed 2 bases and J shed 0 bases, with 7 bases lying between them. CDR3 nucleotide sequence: TGTGCCAGCAGTTACGACAGCTTGAACACTGAAGCTTTCTTT. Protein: CASSYDSLNTEAFF.

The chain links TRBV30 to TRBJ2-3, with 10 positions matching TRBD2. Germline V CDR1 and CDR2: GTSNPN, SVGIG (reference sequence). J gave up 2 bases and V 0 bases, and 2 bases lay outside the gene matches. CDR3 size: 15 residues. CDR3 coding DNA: TGTGCCTGGAGTGTAGCGGGGGGGCTCACAGATACGCAGTATTTT. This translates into CAWSVAGGLTDTQYF.

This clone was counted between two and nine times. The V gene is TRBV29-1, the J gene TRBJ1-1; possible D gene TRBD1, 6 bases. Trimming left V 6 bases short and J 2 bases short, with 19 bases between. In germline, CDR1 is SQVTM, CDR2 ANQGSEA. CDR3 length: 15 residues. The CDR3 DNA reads TGCAGCGTCCCTGGAGGGGGGGGATATAACACTGAAGCTTTCTTT. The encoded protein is CSVPGGGGYNTEAFF.

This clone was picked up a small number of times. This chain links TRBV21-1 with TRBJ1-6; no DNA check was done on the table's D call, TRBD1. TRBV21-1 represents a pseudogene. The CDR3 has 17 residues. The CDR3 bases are TGTGCCAGCAGCAAACCCCTCCAGGGCTCCTATAATTCACCCCTCCACTTT. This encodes CASSKPLQGSYNSPLHF.

Here the CDR3 reads CASSLPPGRGQETQYF. CDR3 bases: TGTGCCAGCAGCTTACCCCCCGGGAGGGGCCAAGAGACCCAGTACTTC. The V call is TRBV7-8, the J call TRBJ2-5; 8 nucleotides line up with TRBD2. V was pared by 2 bases and J by 1 base, with 6 bases of the junction left unmatched. Per the germline V gene, CDR1 is SGHVS and CDR2 is FQNEAQ. This CDR3 has 16 amino acids.

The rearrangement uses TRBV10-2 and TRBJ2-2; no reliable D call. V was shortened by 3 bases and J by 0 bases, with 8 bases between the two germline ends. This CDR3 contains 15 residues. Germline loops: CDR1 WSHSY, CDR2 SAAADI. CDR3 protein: CASSEVQTNTGELFF. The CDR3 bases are TGCGCCAGCAGTGAAGTACAGACGAACACCGGGGAGCTGTTTTTT.

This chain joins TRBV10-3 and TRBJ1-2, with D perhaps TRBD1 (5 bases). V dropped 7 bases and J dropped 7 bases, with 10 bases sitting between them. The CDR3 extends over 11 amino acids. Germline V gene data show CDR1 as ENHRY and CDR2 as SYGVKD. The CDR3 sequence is CAIMGLGGYTF. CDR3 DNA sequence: TGTGCCATCATGGGGCTGGGTGGCTACACCTTC.

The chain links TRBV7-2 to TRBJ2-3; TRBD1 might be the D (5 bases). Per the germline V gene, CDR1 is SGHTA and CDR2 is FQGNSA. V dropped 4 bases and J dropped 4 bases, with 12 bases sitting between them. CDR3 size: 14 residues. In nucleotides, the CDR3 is TGTGCCAGCAGCTCCGACAGACGTTCAGATACGCAGTATTTT. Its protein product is CASSSDRRSDTQYF.

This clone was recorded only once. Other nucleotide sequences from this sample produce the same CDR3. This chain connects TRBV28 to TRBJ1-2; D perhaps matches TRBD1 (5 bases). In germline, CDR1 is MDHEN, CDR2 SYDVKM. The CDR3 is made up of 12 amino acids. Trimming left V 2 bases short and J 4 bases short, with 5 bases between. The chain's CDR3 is CASSLQGYGYTF. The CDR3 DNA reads TGTGCCAGCAGTTTACAGGGCTATGGCTACACCTTC.

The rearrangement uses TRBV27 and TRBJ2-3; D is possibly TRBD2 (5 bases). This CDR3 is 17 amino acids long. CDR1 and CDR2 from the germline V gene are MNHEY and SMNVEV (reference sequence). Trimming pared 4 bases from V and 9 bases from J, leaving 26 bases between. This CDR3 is CASSSHAIPGMFGTQYF. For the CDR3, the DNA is TGTGCCAGCAGTTCCCATGCCATCCCCGGGATGTTTGGGACGCAGTATTTT.